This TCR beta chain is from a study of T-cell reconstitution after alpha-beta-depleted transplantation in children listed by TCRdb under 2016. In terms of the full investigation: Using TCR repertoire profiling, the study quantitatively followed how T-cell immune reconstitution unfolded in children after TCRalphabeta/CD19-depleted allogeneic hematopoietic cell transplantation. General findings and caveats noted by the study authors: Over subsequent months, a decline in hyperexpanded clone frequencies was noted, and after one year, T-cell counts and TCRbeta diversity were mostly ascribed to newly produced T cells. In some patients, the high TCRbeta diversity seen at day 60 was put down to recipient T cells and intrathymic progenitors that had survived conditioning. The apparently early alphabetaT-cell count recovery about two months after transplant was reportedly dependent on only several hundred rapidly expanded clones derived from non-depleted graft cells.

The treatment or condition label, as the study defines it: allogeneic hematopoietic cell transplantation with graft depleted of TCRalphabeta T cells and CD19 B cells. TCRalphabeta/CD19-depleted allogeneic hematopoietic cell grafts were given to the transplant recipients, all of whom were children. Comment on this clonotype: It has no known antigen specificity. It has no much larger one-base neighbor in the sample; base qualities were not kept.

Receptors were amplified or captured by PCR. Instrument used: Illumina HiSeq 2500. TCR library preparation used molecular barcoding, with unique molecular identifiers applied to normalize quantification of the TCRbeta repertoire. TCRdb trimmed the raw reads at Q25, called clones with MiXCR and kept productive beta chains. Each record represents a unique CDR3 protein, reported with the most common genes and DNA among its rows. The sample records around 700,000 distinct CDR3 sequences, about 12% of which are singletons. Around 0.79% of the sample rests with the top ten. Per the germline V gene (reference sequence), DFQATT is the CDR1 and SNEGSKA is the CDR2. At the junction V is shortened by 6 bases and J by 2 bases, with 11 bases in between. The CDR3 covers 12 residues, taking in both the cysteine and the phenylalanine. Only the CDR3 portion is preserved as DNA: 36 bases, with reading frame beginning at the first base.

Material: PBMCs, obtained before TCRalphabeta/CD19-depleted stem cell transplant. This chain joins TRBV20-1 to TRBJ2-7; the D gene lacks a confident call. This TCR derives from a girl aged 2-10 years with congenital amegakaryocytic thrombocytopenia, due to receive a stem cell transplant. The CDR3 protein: CSAEGAAYEQYF. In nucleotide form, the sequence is TGCAGTGCGGAAGGCGCTGCCTACGAGCAGTACTTC.